This TCR beta chain was sequenced during a study of T cell responses to AZD1222 COVID-19 vaccine. Study context: Second-dose timings of about 4 or about 12 weeks were pooled. Study-wide results and limits: None of the repertoires were sampled until the peak T cell response had passed. Among AZD1222 vaccinees, only six were seropositive at baseline. Clonal diversity was possibly underestimated, and white British individuals and females predominated among donors.

Worth noting for this clone: What it binds is not known.

The data were produced by immunoSEQ multiplex PCR, yet TCRdb's version contains in-frame clones alone and is incomplete. The sample lists over 150,000 clones; approximately 90% were seen once. With 5 bases removed from V and 8 bases from J, the gap between germline ends came to 15 bases. This CDR3 spans 14 amino acids. The germline V gene encodes CDR1 MDHEN and CDR2 SYDVKM. The chain is built from TRBV28 and TRBJ1-4; maybe TRBD1 (6 bases). The TCR comes from an adult in good health. Specimen: peripheral blood, collected on day 0 of AZD1222 vaccination. CDR3 sequence: CASSVTGFREKLFF. The CDR3 region has the DNA TGTGCCAGCAGTGTTACAGGGTTCCGCGAAAAACTGTTTTTT.